The 7 T cell receptor beta chains presented below share a single source sample, sequenced in a study of shared clonotypes between healthy human individuals. The data were produced by immunoSEQ multiplex PCR, yet TCRdb's version contains in-frame clones alone and is incomplete. The repertoire holds a few million clones, about nine tenths seen once, with approximately 0.39% in the top ten. The sequencing sample was made of naive CD4+ T cells from PBMCs. Noted subset: CD45RA+ positively selected. These receptors all stem from a man aged 18 to 35 in good health. Some clones in this sample may be carry-over from other donors' samples.

With respect to this clone: Different DNA sequences within this sample yield the same CDR3. The gene calls are TRBV5-1 and TRBJ2-3, with D possibly being TRBD1 or TRBD2 (5 bases each). The CDR3 extends over 16 amino acids. The germline V and J ends were trimmed by 0 bases and 0 bases, with 11 bases remaining between them. The germline gives CDR1 SGHRS, CDR2 YFSETQ. For the CDR3, the DNA is TGCGCCAGCAGCTTGGCCCCCGGGGCTAGCACAGATACGCAGTATTTT. Translating it yields CASSLAPGASTDTQYF.

The chain couples TRBV5-4 to TRBJ2-3; no clear D. The germline V gene has CDR1 SGHNT and CDR2 YYREEE (reference sequence). V dropped 4 bases and J dropped 1 base, with 10 bases sitting between them. The CDR3 is made up of 14 amino acids. The CDR3 spells CASSRKERTDTQYF. In DNA form, the CDR3 reads TGTGCCAGCAGCAGAAAGGAGCGCACAGATACGCAGTATTTT. Full variable domain (missing parts from reference TRBV5-4 and TRBJ2-3): ETGVTQSPTHLIKTRGQQVTLRCSSQSGHNTVSWYQQALGQGPQFIFQYYREEENGRGNFPPRFSGLQFPNYSSELNVNALELDDSALYLCASSRKERTDTQYFGPGTRLTVL.

CDR3 in DNA: TGTGCCAGCAGCCCCCTAGGGAACACCGGGGAGCTGTTTTTT. Translation gives CASSPLGNTGELFF. The chain couples TRBV11-1 to TRBJ2-2, with D unclear. The V end lost 5 bases, the J end lost 1 base, and 8 bases lay between the germline ends. This CDR3 has 14 amino acids. Per the germline V gene, CDR1 is SGHAT and CDR2 is FQDESV (reference sequence). Together with reference TRBV11-1 and TRBJ2-2, the CDR3 gives the full variable domain: EAEVAQSPRYKITEKSQAVAFWCDPISGHATLYWYRQILGQGPELLVQFQDESVVDDSQLPKDRFSAERLKGVDSTLKIQPAELGDSAMYLCASSPLGNTGELFFGEGSRLTVL.

The chain combines TRBV5-4 with TRBJ1-1; D is unresolved. The ends were cut back, 0 bases at V and 0 bases at J, with 9 bases in the middle. There are 15 residues in the CDR3. Germline V gene data show CDR1 as SGHNT and CDR2 as YYREEE (reference sequence). The CDR3 nucleotides read TGTGCCAGCAGCTTGGTCAGCTCCATGAACACTGAAGCTTTCTTT. It encodes CASSLVSSMNTEAFF.

This chain links TRBV19 with TRBJ1-1; D is perhaps TRBD1 (6 bases). Trimming left V 8 bases short and J 5 bases short, with 21 bases between. CDR1 and CDR2 from the germline V gene are LNHDA and SQIVND (reference sequence). The CDR3 loop spans 15 amino acids. The CDR3 DNA follows: TGTGCCAGTCAGGAGGGGGTTGGGGGGCGGACTGAAGCTTTCTTT. Translating it yields CASQEGVGGRTEAFF.

This chain uses TRBV28 with TRBJ2-2; a possible D gene is TRBD2 (6 bases). The V gene lost 8 bases and the J gene lost 2 bases, with 12 bases spanning the gap. The CDR3 extends over 14 amino acids. CDR1 is MDHEN and CDR2 is SYDVKM in the germline V gene. The CDR3 spells CASRDGLNTGELFF. CDR3 nucleotide sequence: TGTGCCAGCCGGGACGGACTAAACACCGGGGAGCTGTTTTTT.

The rearrangement links TRBV29-1 to TRBJ2-3; D gene ambiguous. V lost 4 bases and J 0 bases, leaving 11 bases between the germline ends. This CDR3 spans 14 amino acids. Germline values: CDR1 SQVTM, CDR2 ANQGSEA. The CDR3 sequence: CSVVQRFSTDTQYF. As DNA, the CDR3 is TGCAGCGTTGTTCAGCGTTTTAGCACAGATACGCAGTATTTT.